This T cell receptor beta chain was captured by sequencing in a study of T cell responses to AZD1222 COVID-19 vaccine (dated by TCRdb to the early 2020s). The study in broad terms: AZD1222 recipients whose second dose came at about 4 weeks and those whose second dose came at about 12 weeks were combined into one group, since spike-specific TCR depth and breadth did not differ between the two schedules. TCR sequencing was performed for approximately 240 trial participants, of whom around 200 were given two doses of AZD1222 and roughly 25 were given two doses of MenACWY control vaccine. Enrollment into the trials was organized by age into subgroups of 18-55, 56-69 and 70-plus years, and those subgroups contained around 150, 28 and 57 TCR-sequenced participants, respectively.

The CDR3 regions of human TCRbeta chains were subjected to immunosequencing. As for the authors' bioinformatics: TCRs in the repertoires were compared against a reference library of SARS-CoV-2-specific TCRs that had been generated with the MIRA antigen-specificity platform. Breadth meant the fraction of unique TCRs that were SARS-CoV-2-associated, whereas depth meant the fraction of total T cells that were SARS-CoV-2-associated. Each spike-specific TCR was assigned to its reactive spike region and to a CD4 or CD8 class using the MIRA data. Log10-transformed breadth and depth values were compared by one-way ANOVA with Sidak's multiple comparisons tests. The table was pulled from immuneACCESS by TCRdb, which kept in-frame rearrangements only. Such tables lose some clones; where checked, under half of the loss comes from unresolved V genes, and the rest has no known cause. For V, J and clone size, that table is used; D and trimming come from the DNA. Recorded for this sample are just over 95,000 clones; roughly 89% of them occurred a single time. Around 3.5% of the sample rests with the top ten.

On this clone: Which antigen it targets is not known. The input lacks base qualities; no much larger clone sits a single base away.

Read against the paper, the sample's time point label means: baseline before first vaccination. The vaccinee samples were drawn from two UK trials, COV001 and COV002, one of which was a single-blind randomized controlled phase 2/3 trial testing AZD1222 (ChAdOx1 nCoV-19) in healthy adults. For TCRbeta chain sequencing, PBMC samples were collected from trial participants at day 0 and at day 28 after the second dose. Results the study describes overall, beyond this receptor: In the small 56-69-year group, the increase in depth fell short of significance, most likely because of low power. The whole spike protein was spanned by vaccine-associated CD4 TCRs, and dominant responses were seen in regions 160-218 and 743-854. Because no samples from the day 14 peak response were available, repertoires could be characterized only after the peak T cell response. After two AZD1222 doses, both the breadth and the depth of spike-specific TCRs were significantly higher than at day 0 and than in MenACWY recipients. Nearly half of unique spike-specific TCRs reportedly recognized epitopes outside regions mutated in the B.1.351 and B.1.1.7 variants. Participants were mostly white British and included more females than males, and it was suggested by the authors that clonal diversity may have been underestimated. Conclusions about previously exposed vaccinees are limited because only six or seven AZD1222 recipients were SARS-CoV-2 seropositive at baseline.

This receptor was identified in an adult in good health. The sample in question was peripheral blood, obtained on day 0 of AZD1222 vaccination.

The DNA sequence is TGTGCCAGCAGCCAAGTGGGAGGCAGAAGCGGGGAAAAACTGTTTTTT. This encodes CASSQVGGRSGEKLFF. This receptor chain uses TRBV3-1 (or the pseudogene TRBV3-2) and TRBJ1-4, with the D gene uncertain. The CDR3 runs 16 residues from the cysteine to the phenylalanine. Left in the record is the CDR3 DNA by itself, 48 bases read in frame from the first base. V is shortened by 1 base, J by 8 bases, and the region joining them spans 17 bases. Sequences LGHDT (CDR1) and YNNKEL (CDR2) are obtained from the germline V gene (reference sequence).